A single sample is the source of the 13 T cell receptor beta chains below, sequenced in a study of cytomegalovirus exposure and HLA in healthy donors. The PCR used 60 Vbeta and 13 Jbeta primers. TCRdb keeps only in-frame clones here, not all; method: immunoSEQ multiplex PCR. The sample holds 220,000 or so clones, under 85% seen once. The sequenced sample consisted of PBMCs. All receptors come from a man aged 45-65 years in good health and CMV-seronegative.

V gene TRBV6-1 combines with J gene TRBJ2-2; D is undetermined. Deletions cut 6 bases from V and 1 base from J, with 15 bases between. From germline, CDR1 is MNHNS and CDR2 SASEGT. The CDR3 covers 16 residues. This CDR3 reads CASREHPTRNTGELFF. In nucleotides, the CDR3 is TGTGCCAGCAGAGAACACCCAACACGGAACACCGGGGAGCTGTTTTTT.

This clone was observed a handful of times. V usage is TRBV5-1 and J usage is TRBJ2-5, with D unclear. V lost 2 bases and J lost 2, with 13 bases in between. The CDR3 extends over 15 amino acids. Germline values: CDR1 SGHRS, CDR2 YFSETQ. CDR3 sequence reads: CASSLRVGSQETQYF. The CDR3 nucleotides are TGCGCCAGCAGCTTACGGGTCGGGTCTCAAGAGACCCAGTACTTC.

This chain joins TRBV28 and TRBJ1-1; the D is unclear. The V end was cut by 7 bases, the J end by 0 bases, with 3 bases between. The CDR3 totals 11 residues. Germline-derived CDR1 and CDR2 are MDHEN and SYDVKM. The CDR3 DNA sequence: TGTGCCAGCACCTTGAACACTGAAGCTTTCTTT. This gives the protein CASTLNTEAFF.

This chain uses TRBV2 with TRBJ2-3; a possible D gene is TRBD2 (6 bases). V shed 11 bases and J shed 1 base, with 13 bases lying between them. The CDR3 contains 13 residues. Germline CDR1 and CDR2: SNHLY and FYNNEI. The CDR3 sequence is CASYGGGTDTQYF. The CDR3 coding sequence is TGTGCCTCCTACGGCGGGGGCACAGATACGCAGTATTTT.

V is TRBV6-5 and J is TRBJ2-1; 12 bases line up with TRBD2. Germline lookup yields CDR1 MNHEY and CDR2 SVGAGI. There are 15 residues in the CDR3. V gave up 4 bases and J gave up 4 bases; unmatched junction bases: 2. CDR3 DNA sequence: TGTGCCAGCAGTTTCCTAGCGGGAGGGTACAATGAGCAGTTCTTC. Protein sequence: CASSFLAGGYNEQFF.

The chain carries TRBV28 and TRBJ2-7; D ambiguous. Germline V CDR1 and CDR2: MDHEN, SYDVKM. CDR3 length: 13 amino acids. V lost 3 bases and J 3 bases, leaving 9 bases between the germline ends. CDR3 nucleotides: TGTGCCAGCAGTTTTCGCGGCTTCTACGAGCAGTACTTC. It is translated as CASSFRGFYEQYF.

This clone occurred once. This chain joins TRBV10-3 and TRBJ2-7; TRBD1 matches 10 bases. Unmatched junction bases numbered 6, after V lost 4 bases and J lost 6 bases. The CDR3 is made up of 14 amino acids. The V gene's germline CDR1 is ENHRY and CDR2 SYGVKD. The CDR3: CAISGQGAWGEQYF. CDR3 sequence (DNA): TGTGCCATCAGTGGACAGGGGGCGTGGGGCGAGCAGTACTTC.

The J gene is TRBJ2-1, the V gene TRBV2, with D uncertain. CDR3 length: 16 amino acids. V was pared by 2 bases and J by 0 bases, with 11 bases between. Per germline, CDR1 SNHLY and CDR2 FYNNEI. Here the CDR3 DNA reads TGTGCCAGCAGTGAAATGGTCTATTACTCCTACAATGAGCAGTTCTTC. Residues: CASSEMVYYSYNEQFF.

CDR3 residues: CASTLSGSYDEQYF. DNA of the CDR3: TGTGCCAGCACCCTGAGCGGGAGTTACGACGAGCAGTACTTC. The V call is TRBV21-1, the J call TRBJ2-7; the table's D call, TRBD2, has no DNA check behind it. TRBV21-1 is noted as a pseudogene. The CDR3 length is 14 residues.

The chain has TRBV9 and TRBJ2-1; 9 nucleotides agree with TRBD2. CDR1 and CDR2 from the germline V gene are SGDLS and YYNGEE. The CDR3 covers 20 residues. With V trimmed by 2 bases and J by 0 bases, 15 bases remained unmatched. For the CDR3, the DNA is TGTGCCAGCAGCGTTACCCTGACTAGCGGAGGATTCAGCTCCTACAATGAGCAGTTCTTC. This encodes CASSVTLTSGGFSSYNEQFF. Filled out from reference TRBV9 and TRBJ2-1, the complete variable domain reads DSGVTQTPKHLITATGQRVTLRCSPRSGDLSVYWYQQSLDQGLQFLIQYYNGEERAKGNILERFSAQQFPDLHSELNLSSLELGDSALYFCASSVTLTSGGFSSYNEQFFGPGTRLTVL.

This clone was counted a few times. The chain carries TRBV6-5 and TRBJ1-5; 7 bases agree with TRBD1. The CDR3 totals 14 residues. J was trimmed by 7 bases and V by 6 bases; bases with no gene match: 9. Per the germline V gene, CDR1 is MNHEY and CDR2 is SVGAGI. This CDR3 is CASRTTGDGQPQHF. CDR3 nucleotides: TGTGCCAGCAGGACTACAGGGGATGGGCAGCCCCAGCATTTT.

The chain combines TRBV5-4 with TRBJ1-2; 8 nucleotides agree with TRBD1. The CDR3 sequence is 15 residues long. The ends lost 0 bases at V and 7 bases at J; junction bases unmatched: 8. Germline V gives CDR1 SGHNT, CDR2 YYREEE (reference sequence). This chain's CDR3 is CASSLESRGRFGYTF. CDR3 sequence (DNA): TGTGCCAGCAGCTTGGAGTCCAGGGGGCGGTTTGGCTACACCTTC. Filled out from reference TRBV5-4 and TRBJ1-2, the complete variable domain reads ETGVTQSPTHLIKTRGQQVTLRCSSQSGHNTVSWYQQALGQGPQFIFQYYREEENGRGNFPPRFSGLQFPNYSSELNVNALELDDSALYLCASSLESRGRFGYTFGSGTRLTVV.

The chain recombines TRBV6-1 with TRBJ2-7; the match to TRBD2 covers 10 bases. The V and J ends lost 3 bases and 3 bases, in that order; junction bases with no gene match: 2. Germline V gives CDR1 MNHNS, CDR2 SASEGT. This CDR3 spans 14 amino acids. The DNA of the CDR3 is TGTGCCAGCAGTGATTGGACTAGCGGCTACGAGCAGTACTTC. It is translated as CASSDWTSGYEQYF.